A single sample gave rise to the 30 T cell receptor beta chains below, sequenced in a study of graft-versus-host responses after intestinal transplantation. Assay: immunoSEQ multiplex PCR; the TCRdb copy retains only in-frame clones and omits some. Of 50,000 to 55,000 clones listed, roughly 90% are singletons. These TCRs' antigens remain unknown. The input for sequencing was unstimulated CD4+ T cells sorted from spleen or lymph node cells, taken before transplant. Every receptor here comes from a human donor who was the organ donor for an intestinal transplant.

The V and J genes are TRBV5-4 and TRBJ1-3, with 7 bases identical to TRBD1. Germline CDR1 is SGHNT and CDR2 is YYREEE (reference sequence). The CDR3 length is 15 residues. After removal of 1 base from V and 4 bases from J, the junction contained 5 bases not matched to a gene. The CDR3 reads CASSLWGQSGNTIYF. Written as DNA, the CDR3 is TGTGCCAGCAGCTTGTGGGGACAGTCAGGAAACACCATATATTTT.

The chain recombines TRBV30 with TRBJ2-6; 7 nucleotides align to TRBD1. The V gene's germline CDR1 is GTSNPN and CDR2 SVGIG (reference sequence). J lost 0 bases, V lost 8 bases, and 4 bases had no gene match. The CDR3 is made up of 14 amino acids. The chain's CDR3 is CASRQGSGANVLTF. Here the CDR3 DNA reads TGTGCCAGTAGACAGGGCTCTGGGGCCAACGTCCTGACTTTC.

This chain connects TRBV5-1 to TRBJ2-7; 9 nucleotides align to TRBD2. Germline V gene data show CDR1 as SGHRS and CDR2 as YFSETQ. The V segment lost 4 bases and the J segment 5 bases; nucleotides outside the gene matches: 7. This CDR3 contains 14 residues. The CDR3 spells CASSVSGRSHEQYF. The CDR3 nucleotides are TGCGCCAGCAGCGTTAGCGGGAGATCACACGAGCAGTACTTC.

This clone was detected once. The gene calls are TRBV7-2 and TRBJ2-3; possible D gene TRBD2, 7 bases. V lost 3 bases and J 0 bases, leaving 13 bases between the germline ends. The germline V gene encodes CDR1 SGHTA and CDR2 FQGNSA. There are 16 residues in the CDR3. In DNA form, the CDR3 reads TGTGCCAGCAGCTTGGTCGGGGGGCGCAGCACAGATACGCAGTATTTT. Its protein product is CASSLVGGRSTDTQYF.

The CDR3 reads CASSLEGTSGIVDTQYF. CDR3 bases: TGCGCCAGCAGCTTGGAGGGGACTAGCGGGATAGTAGATACGCAGTATTTT. The genes are TRBV5-1 and TRBJ2-3, with 13 positions matching TRBD2. CDR1 is SGHRS and CDR2 is YFSETQ in the germline V gene. V was clipped by 0 bases and J by 5 bases; unmatched bases: 6. The CDR3 covers 17 residues.

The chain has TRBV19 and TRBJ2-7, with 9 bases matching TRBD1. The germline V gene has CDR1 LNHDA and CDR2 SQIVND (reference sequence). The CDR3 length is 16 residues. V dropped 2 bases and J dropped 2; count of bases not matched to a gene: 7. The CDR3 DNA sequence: TGTGCCAGTAGTATAACTTGGACAGGGGAAACCTACGAGCAGTACTTC. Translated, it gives CASSITWTGETYEQYF.

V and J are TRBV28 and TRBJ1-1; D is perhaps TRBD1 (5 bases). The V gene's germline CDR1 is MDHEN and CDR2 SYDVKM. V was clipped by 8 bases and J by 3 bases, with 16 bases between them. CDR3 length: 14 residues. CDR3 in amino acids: CASPPVGRDTEAFF. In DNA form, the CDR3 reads TGTGCCAGCCCCCCTGTAGGCAGGGACACTGAAGCTTTCTTT.

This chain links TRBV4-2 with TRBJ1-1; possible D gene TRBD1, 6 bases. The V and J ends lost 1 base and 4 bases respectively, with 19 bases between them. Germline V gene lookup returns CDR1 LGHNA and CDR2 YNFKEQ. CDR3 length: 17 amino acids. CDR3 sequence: CASSQAGTTGLGTEAFF. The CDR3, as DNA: TGTGCCAGCAGCCAAGCTGGGACTACAGGGCTGGGCACTGAAGCTTTCTTT.

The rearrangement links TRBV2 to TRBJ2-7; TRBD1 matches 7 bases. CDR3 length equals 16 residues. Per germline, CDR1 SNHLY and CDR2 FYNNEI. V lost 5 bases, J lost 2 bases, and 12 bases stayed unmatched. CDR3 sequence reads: CASSYIIDRVTYEQYF. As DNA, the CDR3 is TGTGCCAGCAGTTACATCATCGACAGGGTTACCTACGAGCAGTACTTC.

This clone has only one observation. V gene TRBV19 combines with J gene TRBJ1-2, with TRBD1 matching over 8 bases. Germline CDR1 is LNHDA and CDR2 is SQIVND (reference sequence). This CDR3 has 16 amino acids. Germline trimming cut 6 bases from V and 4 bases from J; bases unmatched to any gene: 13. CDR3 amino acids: CASRGGGTGRVYGYTF. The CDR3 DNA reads TGTGCCAGTAGAGGAGGGGGGACAGGCCGGGTCTATGGCTACACCTTC.

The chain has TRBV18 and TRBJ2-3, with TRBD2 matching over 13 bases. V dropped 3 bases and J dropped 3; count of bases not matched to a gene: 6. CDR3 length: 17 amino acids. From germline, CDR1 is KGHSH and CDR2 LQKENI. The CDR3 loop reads CASSPGLAGVYTDTQYF. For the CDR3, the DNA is TGTGCCAGCTCACCCGGACTAGCGGGAGTTTATACAGATACGCAGTATTTT.

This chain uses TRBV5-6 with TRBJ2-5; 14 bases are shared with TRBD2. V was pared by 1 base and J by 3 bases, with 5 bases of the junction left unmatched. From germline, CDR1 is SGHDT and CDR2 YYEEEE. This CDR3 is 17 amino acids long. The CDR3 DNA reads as TGTGCCAGCAGCTTGTCCGGGACTAGCGGGAGAAAAGAGACCCAGTACTTC. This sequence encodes CASSLSGTSGRKETQYF.

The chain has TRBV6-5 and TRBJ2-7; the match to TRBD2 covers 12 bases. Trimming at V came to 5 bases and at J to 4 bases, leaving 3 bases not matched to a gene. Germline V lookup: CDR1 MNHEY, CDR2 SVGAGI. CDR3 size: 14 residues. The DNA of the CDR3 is TGTGCCAGCAGTCAACTAGCGGGAGGTTACGAGCAGTACTTC. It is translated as CASSQLAGGYEQYF.

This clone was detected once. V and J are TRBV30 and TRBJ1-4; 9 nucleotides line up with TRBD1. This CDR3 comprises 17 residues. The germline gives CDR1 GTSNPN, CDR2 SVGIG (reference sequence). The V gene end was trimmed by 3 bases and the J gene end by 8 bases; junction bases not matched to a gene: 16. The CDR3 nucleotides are TGTGCCTGGAGCCGGGACAGGGATCTTCACGGTGAGGAAAAACTGTTTTTT. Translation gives CAWSRDRDLHGEEKLFF. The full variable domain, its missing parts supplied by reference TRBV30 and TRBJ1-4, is SQTIHQWPATLVQPVGSPLSLECTVEGTSNPNLYWYRQAAGRGLQLLFYSVGIGQISSEVPQNLSASRPQDRQFILSSKKLLLSDSGFYLCAWSRDRDLHGEEKLFFGSGTQLSVL.

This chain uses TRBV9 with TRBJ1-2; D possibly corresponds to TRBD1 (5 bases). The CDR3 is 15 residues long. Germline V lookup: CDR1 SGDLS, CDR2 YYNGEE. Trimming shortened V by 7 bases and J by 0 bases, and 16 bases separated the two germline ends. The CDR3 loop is CASWGTGGTNYGYTF. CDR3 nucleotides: TGTGCCAGCTGGGGGACGGGGGGTACTAACTATGGCTACACCTTC. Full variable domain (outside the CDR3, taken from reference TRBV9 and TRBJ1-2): DSGVTQTPKHLITATGQRVTLRCSPRSGDLSVYWYQQSLDQGLQFLIQYYNGEERAKGNILERFSAQQFPDLHSELNLSSLELGDSALYFCASWGTGGTNYGYTFGSGTRLTVV.

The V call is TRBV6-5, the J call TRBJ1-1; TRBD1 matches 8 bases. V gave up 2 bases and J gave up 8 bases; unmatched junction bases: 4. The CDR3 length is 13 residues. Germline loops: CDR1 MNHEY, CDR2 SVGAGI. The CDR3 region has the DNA TGTGCCAGCAGTTACCTGGGACAGGAAGAAGCTTTCTTT. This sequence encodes CASSYLGQEEAFF.

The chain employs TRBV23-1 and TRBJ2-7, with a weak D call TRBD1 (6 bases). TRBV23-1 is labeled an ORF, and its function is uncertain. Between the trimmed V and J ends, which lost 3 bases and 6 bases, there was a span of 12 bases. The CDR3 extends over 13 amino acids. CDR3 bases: TGCGCCAGCAGTCAGGTACAGGGTGCCGAGCAGTACTTC. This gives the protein CASSQVQGAEQYF.

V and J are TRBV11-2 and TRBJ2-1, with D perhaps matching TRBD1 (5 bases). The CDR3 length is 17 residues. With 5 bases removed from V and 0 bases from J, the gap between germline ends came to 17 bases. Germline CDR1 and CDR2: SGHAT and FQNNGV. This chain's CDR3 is CASSATGWPSSYNEQFF. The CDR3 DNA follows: TGTGCCAGCAGCGCAACAGGATGGCCAAGCTCCTACAATGAGCAGTTCTTC.

CDR3 region: CASSIGPGHSYGYTF. The CDR3 region has the DNA TGCGCCAGCAGCATTGGTCCTGGACACAGCTATGGCTACACCTTC. The chain joins TRBV5-1 to TRBJ1-2, with D possibly TRBD1 on 5 matching bases. Germline loops: CDR1 SGHRS, CDR2 YFSETQ. This CDR3 spans 15 amino acids. The V and J ends lost 4 bases and 4 bases respectively, with 17 bases between them. Full variable domain (rest looked up from reference TRBV5-1 and TRBJ1-2): KAGVTQTPRYLIKTRGQQVTLSCSPISGHRSVSWYQQTPGQGLQFLFEYFSETQRNKGNFPGRFSGRQFSNSRSEMNVSTLELGDSALYLCASSIGPGHSYGYTFGSGTRLTVV.

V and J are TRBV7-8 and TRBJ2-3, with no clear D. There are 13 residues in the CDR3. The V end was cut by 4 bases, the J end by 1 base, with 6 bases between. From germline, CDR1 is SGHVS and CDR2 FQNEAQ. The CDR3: CASSSTGTDTQYF. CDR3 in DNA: TGTGCCAGCAGCTCTACAGGCACAGATACGCAGTATTTT.

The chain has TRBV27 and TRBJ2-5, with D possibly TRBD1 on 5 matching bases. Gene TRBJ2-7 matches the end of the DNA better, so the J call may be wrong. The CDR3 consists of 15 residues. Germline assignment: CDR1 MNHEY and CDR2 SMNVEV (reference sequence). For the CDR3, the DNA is TGTGCCAGCAGGGACACAGGAATCCGTACCTACGAGCAGTACTTC. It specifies CASRDTGIRTYEQYF.

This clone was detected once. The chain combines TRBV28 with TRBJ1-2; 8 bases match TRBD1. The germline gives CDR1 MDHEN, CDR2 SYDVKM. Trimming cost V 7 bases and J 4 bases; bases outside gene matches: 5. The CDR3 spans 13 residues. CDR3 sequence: CASNTGGGYGYTF. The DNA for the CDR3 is TGTGCCAGCAACACAGGGGGAGGCTATGGCTACACCTTC.

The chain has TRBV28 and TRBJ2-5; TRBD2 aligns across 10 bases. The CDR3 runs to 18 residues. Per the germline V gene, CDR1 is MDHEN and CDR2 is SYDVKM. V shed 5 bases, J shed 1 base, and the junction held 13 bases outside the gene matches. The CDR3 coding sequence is TGTGCCAGCAGTCTCTTTAAAGTTAGCGGGAGGCCCCAAGAGACCCAGTACTTC. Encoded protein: CASSLFKVSGRPQETQYF.

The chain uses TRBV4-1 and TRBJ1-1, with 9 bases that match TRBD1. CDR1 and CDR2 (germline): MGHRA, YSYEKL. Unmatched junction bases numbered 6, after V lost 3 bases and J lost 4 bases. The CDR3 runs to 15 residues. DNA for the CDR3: TGCGCCAGCAGCCACATAGGGACAGGGATCACTGAAGCTTTCTTT. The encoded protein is CASSHIGTGITEAFF.

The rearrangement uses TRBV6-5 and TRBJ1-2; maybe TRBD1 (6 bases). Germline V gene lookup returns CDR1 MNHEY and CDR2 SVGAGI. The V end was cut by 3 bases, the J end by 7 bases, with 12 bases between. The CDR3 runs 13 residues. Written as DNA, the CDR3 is TGTGCCAGCAGTTATGTGGGACAACGTGGCTACACCTTC. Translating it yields CASSYVGQRGYTF.

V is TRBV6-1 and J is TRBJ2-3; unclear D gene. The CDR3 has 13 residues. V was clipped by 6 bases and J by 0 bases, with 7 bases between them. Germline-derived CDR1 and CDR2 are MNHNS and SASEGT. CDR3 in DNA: TGTGCCAGCAGGAGGTCCAGCACAGATACGCAGTATTTT. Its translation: CASRRSSTDTQYF.

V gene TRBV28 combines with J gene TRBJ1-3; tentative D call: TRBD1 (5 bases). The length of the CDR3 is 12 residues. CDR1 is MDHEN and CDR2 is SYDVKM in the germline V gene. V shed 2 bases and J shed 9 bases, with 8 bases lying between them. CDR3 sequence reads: CASSLPGSTIYF. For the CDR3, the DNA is TGTGCCAGCAGTTTACCAGGGTCCACCATATATTTT.

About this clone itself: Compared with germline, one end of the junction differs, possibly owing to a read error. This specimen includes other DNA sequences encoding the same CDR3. The CDR3 coding sequence is TGTGCCAGCAGTGAAACGGACATTAGCAACCAGCCCCAGCATTTT. Translated: CASSETDISNQPQHF. The chain links TRBV6-1 to TRBJ1-5, with a possible D match to TRBD1 (5 bases). The CDR3 sequence is 15 residues long. Germline loops: CDR1 MNHNS, CDR2 SASEGT.

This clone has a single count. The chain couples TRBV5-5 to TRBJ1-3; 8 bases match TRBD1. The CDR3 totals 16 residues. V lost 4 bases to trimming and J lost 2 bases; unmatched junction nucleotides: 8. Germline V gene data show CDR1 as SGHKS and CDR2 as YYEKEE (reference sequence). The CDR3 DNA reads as TGTGCCAGCAGCACGCCCGACAGGGGCGCTGGAAACACCATATATTTT. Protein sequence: CASSTPDRGAGNTIYF.

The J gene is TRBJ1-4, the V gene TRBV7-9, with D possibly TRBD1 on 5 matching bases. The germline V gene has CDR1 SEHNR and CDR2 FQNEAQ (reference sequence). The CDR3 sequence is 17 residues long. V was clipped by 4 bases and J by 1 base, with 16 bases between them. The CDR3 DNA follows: TGTGCCAGCAGCTACGAGCCTTGGGGGGAAACTAATGAAAAACTGTTTTTT. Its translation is CASSYEPWGETNEKLFF.